This passage covers 2 T cell receptor beta chains from one sample sequenced in a study of blood T cells in healthy people across ages. Together with a sample-barcoded 5' primer, a J-beta primer mix was included in a second PCR lasting roughly 6 to 12 cycles. TCRdb reprocessed the 5' RACE reads via MiXCR and lists one record per CDR3 protein. The sample lists roughly 1,500,000 distinct CDR3 sequences; roughly 30% were seen once. What was sequenced was blood. These receptors were taken from a woman younger than 45 in good health.

V usage is TRBV7-3 and J usage is TRBJ1-2, with D possibly being TRBD1 (5 bases). V was pared by 5 bases and J by 12 bases, with 19 bases between. The CDR3 length is 13 residues. From germline, CDR1 is SGHTA and CDR2 FQGTGA. This CDR3 is CASSPQGLGINTF. The CDR3, as DNA: TGTGCCAGCAGCCCTCAGGGTCTGGGGATTAACACCTTC.

V is TRBV20-1 and J is TRBJ2-3; D gene uncertain. The length of the CDR3 is 15 residues. In germline, CDR1 is DFQATT, CDR2 SNEGSKA (reference sequence). Trimming removed 5 bases from V and 4 bases from J, with 19 bases in between. The CDR3, as DNA: TGCAGTGCTCTCCTCGGGTATAAAGAGCCAGATACGCAGTATTTT. The encoded protein is CSALLGYKEPDTQYF.